These 13 T cell receptor beta chains were sequenced from one sample in a study of control samples from healthy donors and cancer patients. Profiled with immunoSEQ multiplex PCR; TCRdb holds only in-frame clones, not every one. The sample includes about 130,000 clones, roughly 87% of them seen just once. The sample taken for sequencing was blood. Receptor source: a man between 18 and 29 years old in good health.

The chain employs TRBV11-2 and TRBJ2-7, with D maybe TRBD2 (5 bases). Deletions cut 5 bases from V and 3 bases from J, with 29 bases between. This CDR3 is built from 19 residues. Germline CDR1 SGHAT, CDR2 FQNNGV. CDR3 nucleotides: TGTGCCAGCAGCCCACCCCGACGCGGGTTGGCTTTCCAGCGCTACGAGCAGTACTTC. This codes for CASSPPRRGLAFQRYEQYF.

This clone was recorded only once. This chain connects TRBV15 to TRBJ2-1; TRBD2 is a possible D gene (6 bases). The CDR3 loop spans 17 amino acids. V lost 5 bases and J 4 bases, leaving 21 bases between the germline ends. CDR1 and CDR2 (germline): LNHNV, YYDKDF (reference sequence). The CDR3 nucleotides read TGTGCCACCAGCTCTAGCGTAGGTGCGCGCTCTTACAATGAGCAGTTCTTC. Translating it yields CATSSSVGARSYNEQFF. Looking up the rest from reference TRBV15 and TRBJ2-1 gives the full variable domain: DAMVIQNPRYQVTQFGKPVTLSCSQTLNHNVMYWYQQKSSQAPKLLFHYYDKDFNNEADTPDNFQSRRPNTSFCFLDIRSPGLGDTAMYLCATSSSVGARSYNEQFFGPGTRLTVL.

The chain has TRBV6-5 and TRBJ1-5, with D tentatively TRBD1 (6 bases). Germline V gives CDR1 MNHEY, CDR2 SVGAGI. Trimming cost V 7 bases and J 3 bases, with 16 bases left between them. CDR3 length equals 15 residues. CDR3 amino acids: CASKPLYRDNQPQHF. The CDR3 DNA follows: TGTGCCAGCAAACCCCTTTACAGGGACAATCAGCCCCAGCATTTT.

This clone is a singleton in its sample. V gene TRBV11-2 combines with J gene TRBJ2-5; D remains ambiguous. Germline lookup yields CDR1 SGHAT and CDR2 FQNNGV. V was shortened by 1 base and J by 5 bases, with 14 bases between the two germline ends. The CDR3 is made up of 15 amino acids. The CDR3, as DNA: TGTGCCAGCAGCTTAGGAGAACCAGGCCGGGAGACCCAGTACTTC. The encoded protein is CASSLGEPGRETQYF.

The chain links TRBV11-2 to TRBJ2-3; D might be TRBD2 (6 bases). There are 17 residues in the CDR3. Germline values: CDR1 SGHAT, CDR2 FQNNGV. V was pared by 5 bases and J by 3 bases, with 21 bases between. The CDR3 sequence is CASSPRGGGRITDTQYF. CDR3 DNA: TGTGCCAGCAGCCCTCGCGGAGGAGGGAGGATTACAGATACGCAGTATTTT.

This chain connects TRBV9 to TRBJ1-2; D is unclear. The CDR3 extends over 14 amino acids. V was trimmed by 0 bases and J by 5 bases, leaving 11 bases between them. The V gene's germline CDR1 is SGDLS and CDR2 YYNGEE. The CDR3 protein is CASSVEGFAYGYTF. The CDR3 coding sequence is TGTGCCAGCAGCGTAGAAGGGTTCGCGTATGGCTACACCTTC. Using reference TRBV9 and TRBJ1-2 for the parts outside the CDR3, the full variable domain is DSGVTQTPKHLITATGQRVTLRCSPRSGDLSVYWYQQSLDQGLQFLIQYYNGEERAKGNILERFSAQQFPDLHSELNLSSLELGDSALYFCASSVEGFAYGYTFGSGTRLTVV.

This clone was seen a single time. The gene calls are TRBV29-1 and TRBJ2-7; 8 bases match TRBD1. The ends lost 6 bases at V and 0 bases at J; junction bases unmatched: 13. Germline-derived CDR1 and CDR2 are SQVTM and ANQGSEA. The CDR3 runs 16 residues. The DNA for the CDR3 is TGCAGCGTCTTGGGGAAGGGACAGGATTACTCCTACGAGCAGTACTTC. Translating gives CSVLGKGQDYSYEQYF.

The chain uses TRBV2 and TRBJ2-7; D unresolved. The CDR3 consists of 12 residues. Trimming cost V 2 bases and J 7 bases, with 9 bases left between them. Germline CDR1 SNHLY, CDR2 FYNNEI. The CDR3 DNA reads TGTGCCAGCAGTGAAAATAGGGTTGAGCAGTACTTC. This translates into CASSENRVEQYF.

The CDR3 nucleotides read TGTGCCAGCACTCGACAGGGTTACGGCTACACCTTC. It encodes CASTRQGYGYTF. The V and J genes are TRBV2 and TRBJ1-2, with 7 nucleotides matching TRBD1. This CDR3 is 12 amino acids long. The junction had 7 bases not matched to a gene; V was cut back by 7 bases and J by 8 bases. Germline assignment: CDR1 SNHLY and CDR2 FYNNEI.

This chain joins TRBV7-9 and TRBJ1-6; the match to TRBD1 covers 7 bases. This CDR3 is 16 amino acids long. After removal of 8 bases from V and 7 bases from J, the junction contained 14 bases not matched to a gene. The germline CDR1 and CDR2 sequences are SEHNR and FQNEAQ (reference sequence). The CDR3 nucleotides read TGTGCCAGCTCCCTCCCCGGGGCAGGGGGGAATTCACCCCTCCACTTT. Its translation is CASSLPGAGGNSPLHF.

This sequence joins TRBV10-2 and TRBJ2-7; D is ambiguous. V was shortened by 5 bases and J by 3 bases, with 11 bases between the two germline ends. CDR1 and CDR2 (germline): WSHSY, SAAADI. The CDR3 is 13 amino acids. The CDR3 DNA reads as TGCGCCAGCAGTAGGGATTCAGACTACGAGCAGTACTTC. Translation gives CASSRDSDYEQYF.

The chain combines TRBV6-1 with TRBJ1-1, with D unresolved. The CDR3 is made up of 14 amino acids. Germline lookup yields CDR1 MNHNS and CDR2 SASEGT. V shed 2 bases and J shed 6 bases, with 13 bases lying between them. The CDR3 reads CASSEPGLDSEAFF. CDR3 nucleotides: TGTGCCAGCAGTGAACCGGGCCTCGACTCTGAAGCTTTCTTT.

The V call is TRBV18, the J call TRBJ2-3; 7 bases are shared with TRBD2. V shed 3 bases, J shed 5 bases, and the junction held 11 bases outside the gene matches. This CDR3 region has 16 residues. The V gene's germline CDR1 is KGHSH and CDR2 LQKENI. The CDR3: CASSPPRGTGGDTQYF. The CDR3 nucleotides read TGTGCCAGCTCACCCCCCCGCGGGACGGGGGGAGATACGCAGTATTTT.